The clone carrying this T cell receptor (beta chain) appeared once. Its antigen is as yet unknown. V was pared by 5 bases and J by 10 bases, with 24 bases between. Per germline, CDR1 LNHDA and CDR2 SQIVND (reference sequence). The CDR3 runs 17 residues. This entry is derived from a study of T cell repertoires in cytomegalovirus infection. Study details: CMV epitopes in the study were HLA-C-restricted (recently identified) and HLA-B-restricted (well studied). A matching HLA type, together with CMV infection, was signaled by public TCR beta signatures.

TCRdb re-analysed the reads in MiXCR, keeping a single row per CDR3 protein. The sample consists of hundreds of thousands of distinct CDR3 sequences, more than 40% of them appearing once. Study-wide results and limits: Cumulative frequency (of public TCR beta family members) identified carriers of CMV plus the relevant HLA. In two of eight donors, the top clonotype was HLA-C-restricted CMV-specific.

This sequence joins TRBV19 and TRBJ1-6; weak D call: TRBD1 (5 bases). This TCR came from a human donor in good health (CMV status not recorded). Some clones in this sample may be carry-over from other donors' samples. The sequencing used cultured PBMCs, collected from culture after CMV antigen stimulation. The CDR3 DNA reads as TGTGCCAGTAGTCTCGGGACGGGGCCCCTCTTGAGGTCACCCCTCCACTTT. It translates to CASSLGTGPLLRSPLHF.